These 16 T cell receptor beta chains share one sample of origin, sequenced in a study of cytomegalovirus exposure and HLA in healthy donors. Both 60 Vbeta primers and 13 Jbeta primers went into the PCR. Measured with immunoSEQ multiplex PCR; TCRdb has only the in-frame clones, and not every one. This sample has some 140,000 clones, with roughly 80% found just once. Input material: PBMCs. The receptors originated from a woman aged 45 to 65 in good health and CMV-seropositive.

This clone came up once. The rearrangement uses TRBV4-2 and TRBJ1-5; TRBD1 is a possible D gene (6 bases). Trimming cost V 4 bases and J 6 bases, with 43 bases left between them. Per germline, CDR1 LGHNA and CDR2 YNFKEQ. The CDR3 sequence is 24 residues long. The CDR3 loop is CASSLKRRLANLPRQEELSQPQHF. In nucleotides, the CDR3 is TGTGCCAGCAGCCTTAAGAGAAGGTTAGCCAACCTTCCCCGACAGGAAGAGCTATCTCAGCCCCAGCATTTT.

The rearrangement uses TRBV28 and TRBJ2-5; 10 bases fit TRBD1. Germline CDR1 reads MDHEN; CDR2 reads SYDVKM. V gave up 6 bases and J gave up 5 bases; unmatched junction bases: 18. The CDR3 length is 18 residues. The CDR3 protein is CASRGQGGLGIGWETQYF. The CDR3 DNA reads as TGTGCCAGCAGAGGACAGGGGGGACTTGGGATTGGGTGGGAGACCCAGTACTTC.

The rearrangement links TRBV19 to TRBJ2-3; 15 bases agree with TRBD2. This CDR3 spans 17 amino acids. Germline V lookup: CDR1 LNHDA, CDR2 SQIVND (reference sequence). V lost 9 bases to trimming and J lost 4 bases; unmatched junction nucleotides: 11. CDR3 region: CASRGLAGGAISDTQYF. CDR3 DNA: TGTGCCAGCCGGGGACTAGCGGGGGGCGCAATTTCAGATACGCAGTATTTT.

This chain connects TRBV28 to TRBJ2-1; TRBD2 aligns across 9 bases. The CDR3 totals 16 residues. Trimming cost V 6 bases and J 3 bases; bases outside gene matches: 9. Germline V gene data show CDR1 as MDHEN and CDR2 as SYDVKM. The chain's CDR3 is CASRSLGGGDYNEQFF. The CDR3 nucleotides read TGTGCCAGCAGATCCCTCGGCGGGGGGGACTACAATGAGCAGTTCTTC.

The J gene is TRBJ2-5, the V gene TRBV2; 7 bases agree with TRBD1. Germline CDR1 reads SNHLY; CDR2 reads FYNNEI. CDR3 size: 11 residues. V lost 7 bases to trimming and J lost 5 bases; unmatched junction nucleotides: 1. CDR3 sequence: CASTRGETQYF. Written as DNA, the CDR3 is TGTGCCAGCACCAGGGGGGAGACCCAGTACTTC. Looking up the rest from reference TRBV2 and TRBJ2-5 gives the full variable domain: EPEVTQTPSHQVTQMGQEVILRCVPISNHLYFYWYRQILGQKVEFLVSFYNNEISEKSEIFDDQFSVERPDGSNFTLKIRSTKLEDSAMYFCASTRGETQYFGPGTRLLVL.

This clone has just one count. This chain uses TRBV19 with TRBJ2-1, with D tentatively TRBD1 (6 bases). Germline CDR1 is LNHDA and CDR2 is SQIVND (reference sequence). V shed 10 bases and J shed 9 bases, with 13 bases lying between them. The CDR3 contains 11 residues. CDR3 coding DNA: TGTGCCACCGGCGAGGACAGTGAGCAGTTCTTC. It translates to CATGEDSEQFF.

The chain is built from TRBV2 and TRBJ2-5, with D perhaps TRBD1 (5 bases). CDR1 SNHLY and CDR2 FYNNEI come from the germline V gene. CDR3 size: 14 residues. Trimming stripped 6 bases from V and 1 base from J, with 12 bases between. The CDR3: CASSLTDIQETQYF. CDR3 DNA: TGTGCCAGCAGCCTGACAGATATCCAAGAGACCCAGTACTTC.

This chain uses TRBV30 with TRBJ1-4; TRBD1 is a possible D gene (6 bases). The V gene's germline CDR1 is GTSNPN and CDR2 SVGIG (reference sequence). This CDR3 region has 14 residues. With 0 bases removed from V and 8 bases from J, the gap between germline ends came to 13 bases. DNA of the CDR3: TGTGCCTGGAGTGTGGTCAGGGGACGAGAAAAACTGTTTTTT. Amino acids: CAWSVVRGREKLFF.

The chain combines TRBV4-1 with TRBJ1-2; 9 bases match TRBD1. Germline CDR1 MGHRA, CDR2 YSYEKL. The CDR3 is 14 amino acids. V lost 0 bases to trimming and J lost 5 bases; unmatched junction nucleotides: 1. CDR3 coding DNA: TGCGCCAGCAGCCAAGAGGGACAGGGATATGGCTACACCTTC. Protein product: CASSQEGQGYGYTF.

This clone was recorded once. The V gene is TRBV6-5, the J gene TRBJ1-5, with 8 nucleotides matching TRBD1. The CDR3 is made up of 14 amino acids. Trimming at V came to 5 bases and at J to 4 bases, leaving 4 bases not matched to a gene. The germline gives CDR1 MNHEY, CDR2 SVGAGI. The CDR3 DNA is TGTGCCAGCAGTGACCGGGACAGGAATCAGCCCCAGCATTTT. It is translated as CASSDRDRNQPQHF.

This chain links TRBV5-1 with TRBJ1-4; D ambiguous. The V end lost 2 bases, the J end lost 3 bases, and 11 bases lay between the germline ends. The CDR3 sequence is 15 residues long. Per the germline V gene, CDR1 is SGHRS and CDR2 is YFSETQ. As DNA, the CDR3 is TGCGCCAGCAGCTTAGGTCTGGCGGCTAATGAAAAACTGTTTTTT. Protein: CASSLGLAANEKLFF.

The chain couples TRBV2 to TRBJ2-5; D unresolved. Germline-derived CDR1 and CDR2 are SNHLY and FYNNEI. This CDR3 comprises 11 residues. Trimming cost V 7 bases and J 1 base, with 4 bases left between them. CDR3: CASTFQETQYF. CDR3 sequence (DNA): TGTGCCAGCACCTTCCAAGAGACCCAGTACTTC.

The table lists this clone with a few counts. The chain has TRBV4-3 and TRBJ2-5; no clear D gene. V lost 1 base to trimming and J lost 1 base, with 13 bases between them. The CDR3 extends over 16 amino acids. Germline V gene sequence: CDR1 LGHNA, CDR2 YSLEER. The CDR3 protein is CASSQGYQWAQETQYF. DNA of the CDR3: TGCGCCAGCAGCCAAGGTTACCAGTGGGCCCAAGAGACCCAGTACTTC.

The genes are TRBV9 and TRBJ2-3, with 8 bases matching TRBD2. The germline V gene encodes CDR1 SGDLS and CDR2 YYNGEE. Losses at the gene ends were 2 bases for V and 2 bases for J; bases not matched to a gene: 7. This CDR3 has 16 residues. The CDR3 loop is CASSVSGGDDTDTQYF. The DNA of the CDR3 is TGTGCCAGCAGCGTTTCGGGGGGGGACGACACAGATACGCAGTATTTT. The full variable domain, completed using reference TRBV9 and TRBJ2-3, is DSGVTQTPKHLITATGQRVTLRCSPRSGDLSVYWYQQSLDQGLQFLIQYYNGEERAKGNILERFSAQQFPDLHSELNLSSLELGDSALYFCASSVSGGDDTDTQYFGPGTRLTVL.

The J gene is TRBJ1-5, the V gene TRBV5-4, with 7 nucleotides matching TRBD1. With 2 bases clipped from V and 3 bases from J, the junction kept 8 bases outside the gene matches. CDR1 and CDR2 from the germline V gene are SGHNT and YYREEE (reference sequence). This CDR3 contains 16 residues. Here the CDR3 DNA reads TGTGCCAGCAGCTTTGAGGAGGGGGCGCCCAATCAGCCCCAGCATTTT. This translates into CASSFEEGAPNQPQHF.

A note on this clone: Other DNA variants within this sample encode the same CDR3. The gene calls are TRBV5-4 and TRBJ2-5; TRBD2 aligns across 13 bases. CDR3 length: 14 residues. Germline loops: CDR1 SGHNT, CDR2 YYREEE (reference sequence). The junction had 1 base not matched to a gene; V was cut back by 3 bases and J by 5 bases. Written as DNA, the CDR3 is TGTGCCAGCAGCTCGACTAGCGGGGGGGAGACCCAGTACTTC. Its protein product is CASSSTSGGETQYF. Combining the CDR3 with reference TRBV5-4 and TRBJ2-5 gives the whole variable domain ETGVTQSPTHLIKTRGQQVTLRCSSQSGHNTVSWYQQALGQGPQFIFQYYREEENGRGNFPPRFSGLQFPNYSSELNVNALELDDSALYLCASSSTSGGETQYFGPGTRLLVL.